These 18 T cell receptor beta chains originate from one sample sequenced in a study of blood T cell repertoires in COVID-19. TCRdb's copy holds only in-frame clones and misses some; the assay was immunoSEQ multiplex PCR. The sample yields hundreds of thousands of clones, around 90% seen once. Source material: peripheral blood. The source is a woman under 30 with acute or convalescent COVID-19.

The chain employs TRBV23-1 and TRBJ1-6; D is perhaps TRBD1 (5 bases). TRBV23-1 is an open reading frame whose function is uncertain. Trimming stripped 2 bases from V and 4 bases from J, with 27 bases between. This CDR3 has 21 residues. The CDR3, as DNA: TGCGCCAGCAGTCAAAACAGACCAGGGACTGATTTCGAACAGTATAATTCACCCCTCCACTTT. It codes for CASSQNRPGTDFEQYNSPLHF.

The chain couples TRBV27 to TRBJ1-2; 9 bases match TRBD1. CDR3 length equals 15 residues. Germline V gene sequence: CDR1 MNHEY, CDR2 SMNVEV (reference sequence). Trimming took 4 bases from V and 8 from J; bases not matched to a gene: 11. The CDR3: CASSSHRDRVMGYTF. The DNA of the CDR3 is TGTGCCAGCAGTTCCCACCGGGACAGGGTGATGGGCTACACCTTC.

J is TRBJ1-3 and V is TRBV5-6, with a tentative D call TRBD1 (5 bases). V was shortened by 9 bases and J by 4 bases, with 14 bases between the two germline ends. The CDR3 has 13 residues. Germline V CDR1 and CDR2: SGHDT, YYEEEE. Here the CDR3 DNA reads TGTGCCACCGGCCCAGGGCGCGGAAACACCATATATTTT. It encodes CATGPGRGNTIYF.

The chain combines TRBV6-4 with TRBJ2-3; the D gene is possibly TRBD1 (6 bases). There are 14 residues in the CDR3. Per the germline V gene, CDR1 is MRHNA and CDR2 is SNTAGT. V was shortened by 5 bases and J by 4 bases, with 13 bases between the two germline ends. The DNA of the CDR3 is TGTGCCAGCAGTCAGGACAGATCCCCAGATACGCAGTATTTT. Protein: CASSQDRSPDTQYF.

The chain uses TRBV19 and TRBJ1-5; TRBD1 agrees at 11 bases. The CDR3 covers 17 residues. Trimming took 10 bases from V and 0 from J; bases not matched to a gene: 11. Germline CDR1 reads LNHDA; CDR2 reads SQIVND (reference sequence). CDR3 bases: TGTGCCACCGACCCCGGGACAGGGGGGTATAGCAATCAGCCCCAGCATTTT. Amino acids: CATDPGTGGYSNQPQHF.

This clone was seen just once. CDR3: CASSILAGGGDTQYF. The CDR3 nucleotides are TGTGCCAGTAGTATTCTAGCGGGGGGAGGCGATACGCAGTATTTT. V and J are TRBV19 and TRBJ2-3, with TRBD2 matching over 11 bases. Germline lookup yields CDR1 LNHDA and CDR2 SQIVND (reference sequence). This CDR3 is 15 amino acids long. V gave up 3 bases and J gave up 6 bases; unmatched junction bases: 5.

V and J are TRBV25-1 and TRBJ2-1; D may be TRBD2 (5 bases). The CDR3 has 14 amino acids. Trimming cost V 1 base and J 8 bases, with 12 bases left between them. Germline CDR1 reads MGHDK; CDR2 reads SYGVNS. The CDR3 loop is CASSESKGSDEQFF. CDR3 coding DNA: TGTGCCAGCAGTGAATCAAAAGGGAGCGATGAGCAGTTCTTC.

The chain has TRBV11-2 and TRBJ1-5; a possible D gene is TRBD1 (6 bases). Deletions cut 2 bases from V and 4 bases from J, with 9 bases between. This CDR3 spans 14 amino acids. Germline CDR1 SGHAT, CDR2 FQNNGV. The CDR3, as DNA: TGTGCCAGCAGCTTAACAGGGATAAATCAGCCCCAGCATTTT. Translated: CASSLTGINQPQHF.

With regard to this clone: Other DNA sequences in this sample translate to the same CDR3. CDR3 region: CASSERVTEAFF. The CDR3 bases are TGTGCCAGCAGTGAGAGAGTTACTGAAGCTTTCTTT. The chain combines TRBV6-1 with TRBJ1-1; D is unclear. The CDR3 length is 12 residues. Germline-derived CDR1 and CDR2 are MNHNS and SASEGT. The V end was cut by 3 bases, the J end by 5 bases, with 7 bases between.

The rearrangement uses TRBV7-7 and TRBJ2-2; the match to TRBD1 covers 11 bases. The J segment lost 8 bases and the V segment lost 8 bases, leaving 4 bases of the junction unmatched. The CDR3 is made up of 13 amino acids. CDR1 SSHAT and CDR2 FNYEAQ come from the germline V gene (reference sequence). CDR3 residues: CASGQGAEGELFF. In nucleotides, the CDR3 is TGTGCCAGCGGACAGGGGGCGGAAGGGGAGCTGTTTTTT.

The chain joins TRBV14 to TRBJ2-3, with 9 bases that match TRBD1. Trimming at V came to 4 bases and at J to 4 bases, leaving 9 bases not matched to a gene. This CDR3 comprises 16 residues. Germline V gene sequence: CDR1 SGHDN, CDR2 FVKESK. This CDR3 is CASSLRPGQGPDTQYF. CDR3 in DNA: TGTGCCAGCAGCCTAAGACCGGGACAGGGCCCAGATACGCAGTATTTT.

J is TRBJ1-3 and V is TRBV5-1, with 7 positions matching TRBD1. With 3 bases clipped from V and 3 bases from J, the junction kept 9 bases outside the gene matches. CDR1 is SGHRS, CDR2 YFSETQ, per germline. This CDR3 region has 16 residues. CDR3 nucleotide sequence: TGCGCCAGCAGCTCTACAGGGGCACGGTATGGAAACACCATATATTTT. It specifies CASSSTGARYGNTIYF. Supplemented by reference TRBV5-1 and TRBJ1-3, the full variable domain reads KAGVTQTPRYLIKTRGQQVTLSCSPISGHRSVSWYQQTPGQGLQFLFEYFSETQRNKGNFPGRFSGRQFSNSRSEMNVSTLELGDSALYLCASSSTGARYGNTIYFGEGSWLTVV.

Note on this clone: This CDR3 is also generated by other DNA sequences in the sample. This chain uses TRBV24-1 with TRBJ2-5; weak D call: TRBD2 (6 bases). Germline V gene data show CDR1 as KGHDR and CDR2 as SFDVKD. The CDR3 totals 11 residues. The V and J ends lost 10 bases and 4 bases respectively, with 9 bases between them. CDR3 region: CATSSGETQYF. CDR3 coding DNA: TGTGCCACTAGTAGCGGAGAGACCCAGTACTTC.

This chain joins TRBV11-2 and TRBJ2-5, with D perhaps matching TRBD2 (7 bases). This CDR3 region has 15 residues. Trimming shortened V by 6 bases and J by 4 bases, and 18 bases separated the two germline ends. In germline, CDR1 is SGHAT, CDR2 FQNNGV. The CDR3 here is CASSFGGGEGETQYF. CDR3 DNA sequence: TGTGCCAGCAGTTTCGGAGGGGGGGAGGGAGAGACCCAGTACTTC.

This chain links TRBV5-1 with TRBJ1-1; D is perhaps TRBD1 (6 bases). CDR1 and CDR2 (germline): SGHRS, YFSETQ. V lost 7 bases, J lost 3 bases, and 22 bases lay in between. This CDR3 has 16 amino acids. CDR3 sequence reads: CASRKWGGEVDTEAFF. The CDR3 DNA reads as TGCGCCAGCCGAAAGTGGGGGGGCGAGGTGGACACTGAAGCTTTCTTT.

The chain is built from TRBV7-9 and TRBJ1-5, with no clear D. The germline gives CDR1 SEHNR, CDR2 FQNEAQ (reference sequence). Trimming pared 2 bases from V and 2 bases from J, leaving 10 bases between. CDR3 length: 15 residues. CDR3 in DNA: TGTGCCAGCAGCTTAACCGGGGATGGCAATCAGCCCCAGCATTTT. It yields the protein CASSLTGDGNQPQHF.

J is TRBJ1-2 and V is TRBV23-1; D is uncertain. TRBV23-1 is classed as an ORF, of uncertain function. The CDR3 sequence is 12 residues long. The V end was cut by 4 bases, the J end by 6 bases, with 9 bases between. The CDR3 DNA sequence: TGCGCCAGCAGTCGTCCCCGGGATGGCTACACCTTC. It translates to CASSRPRDGYTF.

V usage is TRBV6-5 and J usage is TRBJ1-4; tentative D call: TRBD1 (5 bases). CDR3 length: 14 residues. Germline values: CDR1 MNHEY, CDR2 SVGAGI. With 4 bases removed from V and 3 bases from J, the gap between germline ends came to 9 bases. CDR3 in amino acids: CASSLGGANEKLFF. CDR3 bases: TGTGCCAGCAGTTTGGGGGGTGCTAATGAAAAACTGTTTTTT.